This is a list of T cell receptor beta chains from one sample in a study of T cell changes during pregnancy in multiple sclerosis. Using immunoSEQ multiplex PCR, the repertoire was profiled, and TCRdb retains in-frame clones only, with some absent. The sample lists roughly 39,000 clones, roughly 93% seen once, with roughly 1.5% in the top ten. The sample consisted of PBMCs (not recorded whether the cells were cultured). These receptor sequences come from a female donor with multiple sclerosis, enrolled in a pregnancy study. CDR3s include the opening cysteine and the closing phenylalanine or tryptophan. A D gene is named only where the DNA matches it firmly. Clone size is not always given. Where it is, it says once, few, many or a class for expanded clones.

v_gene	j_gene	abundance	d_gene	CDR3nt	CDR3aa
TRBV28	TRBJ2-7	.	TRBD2	TGTGCCAGCAGTCACTCCGGGACTAGCGGCATGTTTCATTACGAGCAGTACTTC	CASSHSGTSGMFHYEQYF
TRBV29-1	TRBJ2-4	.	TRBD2	TGCAGCGTTGAAGGCGGGAGGGGATCCAAAAACATTCAGTACTTC	CSVEGGRGSKNIQYF
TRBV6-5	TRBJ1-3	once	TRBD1	TGTGCCAGCAGCAGGACAGGGGGCACTGGAAACACCATATATTTT	CASSRTGGTGNTIYF
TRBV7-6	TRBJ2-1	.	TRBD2	TGTGCCAGCAGCTTAGGAGCGGGAGTGTCCTACAATGAGCAGTTCTTC	CASSLGAGVSYNEQFF
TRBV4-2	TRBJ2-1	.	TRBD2	TGTGCCAGCAGCCCACTAGCGGGAGGTAGCAATGAGCAGTTCTTC	CASSPLAGGSNEQFF
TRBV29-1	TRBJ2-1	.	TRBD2	TGCAGCGTTGAGAGCGGGAGGTCCGGTGAGCAGTTCTTC	CSVESGRSGEQFF
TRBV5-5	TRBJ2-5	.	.	TGTGCCAGCAGCTTGGCTAGACGGGAGACCCAGTACTTC	CASSLARRETQYF
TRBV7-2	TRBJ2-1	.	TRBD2	TGTGCCAGCAGCTCAGGACTAGCGGGAGGGCATGAGCAGTTCTTC	CASSSGLAGGHEQFF
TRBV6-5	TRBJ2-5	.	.	TGTGCCAGCAGTTACTCGATGCTTAAAGAGACCCAGTACTTC	CASSYSMLKETQYF
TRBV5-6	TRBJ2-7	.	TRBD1	TGTGCCAGCAGGGGTAACAGGGGGCAAGGTTGGAACGAGCAGTACTTC	CASRGNRGQGWNEQYF
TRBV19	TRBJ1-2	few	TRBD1	TGTGCCAGTAGTATGGCAGACAGGGGGCATGGCTACACCTTC	CASSMADRGHGYTF
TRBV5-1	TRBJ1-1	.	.	TGCGCCAGCTATTCGGATCCTAAACCGAACACTGAAGCTTTCTTT	CASYSDPKPNTEAFF
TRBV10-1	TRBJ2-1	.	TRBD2	TGCGCCAGCAGTGGGGTTAGCGGGAGATTTGTGGATGAGCAGTTCTTC	CASSGVSGRFVDEQFF
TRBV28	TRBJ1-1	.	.	TGTGCCAGCAGTTTAGGCTCTGAAGCTTTCTTT	CASSLGSEAFF
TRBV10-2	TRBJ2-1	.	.	TGCGCCAGCAGTGATCTTCCCGCGGCGATCTACAATGAGCAGTTCTTC	CASSDLPAAIYNEQFF
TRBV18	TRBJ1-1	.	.	TGTGCCAGCTCACTAGGTATAGGGACGGACACTGAAGCTTTCTTT	CASSLGIGTDTEAFF
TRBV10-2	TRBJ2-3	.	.	TGCGCCAGCAGTGATTGGCTAGCGACCACAGATACGCAGTATTTT	CASSDWLATTDTQYF
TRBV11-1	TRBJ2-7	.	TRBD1	TGTGCCAGCAGCACCAGTAGGACAGGGAACCCCTACGAGCAGTACTTC	CASSTSRTGNPYEQYF
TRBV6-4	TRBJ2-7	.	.	TGTGCCAGCAGAGATAGGGGTTACGAGCAGTACTTC	CASRDRGYEQYF
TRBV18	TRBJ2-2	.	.	TGTGCCAGCTCACCACCGAGGACCGGGGAGCTGTTTTTT	CASSPPRTGELFF
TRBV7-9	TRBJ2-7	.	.	TGTGCCAGCAGCCTCACATTGGCACGGGGCCATGGACTGGGAGAGCAGTACTTC	CASSLTLARGHGLGEQYF
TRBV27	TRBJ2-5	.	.	TGTGCCAGCAGTTTTGATCGGGGGACAGAAGAGACCCAGTACTTC	CASSFDRGTEETQYF
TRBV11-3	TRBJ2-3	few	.	TGTGCCAGCAGCTTAGATCGGCTAGATACGCAGTATTTT	CASSLDRLDTQYF
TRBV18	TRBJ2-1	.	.	TGTGCCAGCTCACCAGGGGTCCCATCCTACAATGAGCAGTTCTTC	CASSPGVPSYNEQFF
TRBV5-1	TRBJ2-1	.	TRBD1	TGCGCCAGCAGCTCGACGGGACAGGGCTACAATGAGCAGTTCTTC	CASSSTGQGYNEQFF
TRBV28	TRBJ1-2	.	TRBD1	TGTGCCAGCAGCCCCCTAAGGGGGCGAACTAACTATGGCTACACCTTC	CASSPLRGRTNYGYTF
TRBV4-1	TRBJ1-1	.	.	TGCGCCAGCAGCCTCTATCCGCAGTTTGGGAGAAGCACTGAAGCTTTCTTT	CASSLYPQFGRSTEAFF